The rows below give T cell receptor beta chains drawn from one sample of a study of spatial heterogeneity in lung cancer. TCRdb analysed the 5' RACE reads with MiXCR anew, one entry per CDR3 protein. The data hold 95,000 to 120,000 distinct CDR3 sequences, with less than 14% observed a single time. The sequencing used PBMCs, collected at follow-up. The receptors derive from a female donor with early-stage non-small cell lung cancer. Both conserved end residues are part of each CDR3. D genes are given only for firm matches. Some rows mark clone size as missing; the rest say once, few, many or name a class of expanded clone.

abundance,d_gene,v_gene,j_gene,CDR3nt,CDR3aa
many,-,TRBV5-4,TRBJ1-2,TGTGCCAGCAGCTCGCAAGGGGGAAACTATGGCTACACCTTC,CASSSQGGNYGYTF
few,TRBD2,TRBV7-2,TRBJ2-1,TGTGCCAGCAGCTTAGAACTAGCGGGCTACAATGAGCAGTTCTTC,CASSLELAGYNEQFF
-,-,TRBV7-7,TRBJ2-1,TGTGCTAGCAGCTTACAGGGTCCAAATGAGCAGTTCTTC,CASSLQGPNEQFF
many,TRBD1,TRBV7-7,TRBJ2-1,TGTGCTAGCAGCCCCCTCGTATACGTTTACAGGGGAAGAAATGAGCAGTTCTTC,CASSPLVYVYRGRNEQFF
-,TRBD1,TRBV5-1,TRBJ2-7,TGCGCCAGCAGCTTGGCCGGGACAGAATCCGAGCAGTACTTC,CASSLAGTESEQYF
-,TRBD1,TRBV28,TRBJ1-2,TGTGCCAGCACCGGGACAGACTATGGCTACACCTTC,CASTGTDYGYTF
many,-,TRBV27,TRBJ1-5,TGTGCCAGCAGTTCACAGGGTGTGGGTCAGCCCCAGCATTTT,CASSSQGVGQPQHF
-,TRBD2,TRBV4-1,TRBJ2-1,TGCGCCAGCAGCTCCGGGACTAGCGGGAGGTCGTACAATGAGCAGTTCTTC,CASSSGTSGRSYNEQFF
few,-,TRBV29-1,TRBJ1-1,TGCAGCGTTGGAGAGGGGGTAAAGAACACTGAAGCTTTCTTT,CSVGEGVKNTEAFF
once,-,TRBV2,TRBJ1-1,TGTGCCAGCAAGGCGGCAGTGAACACTGAAGCTTTCTTT,CASKAAVNTEAFF
few,-,TRBV6-1,TRBJ2-3,TGTGCCAGCAGTGTTGCGAAGTTTACAGATACGCAGTATTTT,CASSVAKFTDTQYF
few,-,TRBV9,TRBJ1-2,TGTGCCAGCAGCGTAGGATTAAAGGTTGACTATGGCTACACCTTC,CASSVGLKVDYGYTF